This paragraph covers one TCR beta chain sequence. The source of the sample is a study of blood T cell repertoires in COVID-19. Study-wide context: There were acute and convalescent COVID-19 samples, and they came from the United States, Italy and Spain.

Seattle participants joined during active infection and were tracked over time. Authors' methods: The authors estimated nucleated cell counts from reference gene primer amplification. Libraries were prepared by immunoSEQ multiplex PCR; TCRdb keeps only in-frame clonotypes and omits some of them. V, J and clone size derive from that table, while D and trimming were established from the DNA sequence. Of roughly 280,000 clones listed, around nine tenths are singletons. Germline V gives CDR1 MDHEN, CDR2 SYDVKM. The CDR3 totals 17 residues. V lost 7 bases to trimming and J lost 5 bases; unmatched junction nucleotides: 18.

The rearrangement links TRBV28 to TRBJ1-2, with TRBD1 matching 8 bases. The receptor was derived from a woman aged 55-75 years with COVID-19, enrolled during active disease. The sequencing sample was made of peripheral blood. CDR3 coding DNA: TGTGCCAGCACCGAGGCTGGGGTTCAGGGGGCAGGGTATGGCTACACCTTC. Protein sequence: CASTEAGVQGAGYGYTF.